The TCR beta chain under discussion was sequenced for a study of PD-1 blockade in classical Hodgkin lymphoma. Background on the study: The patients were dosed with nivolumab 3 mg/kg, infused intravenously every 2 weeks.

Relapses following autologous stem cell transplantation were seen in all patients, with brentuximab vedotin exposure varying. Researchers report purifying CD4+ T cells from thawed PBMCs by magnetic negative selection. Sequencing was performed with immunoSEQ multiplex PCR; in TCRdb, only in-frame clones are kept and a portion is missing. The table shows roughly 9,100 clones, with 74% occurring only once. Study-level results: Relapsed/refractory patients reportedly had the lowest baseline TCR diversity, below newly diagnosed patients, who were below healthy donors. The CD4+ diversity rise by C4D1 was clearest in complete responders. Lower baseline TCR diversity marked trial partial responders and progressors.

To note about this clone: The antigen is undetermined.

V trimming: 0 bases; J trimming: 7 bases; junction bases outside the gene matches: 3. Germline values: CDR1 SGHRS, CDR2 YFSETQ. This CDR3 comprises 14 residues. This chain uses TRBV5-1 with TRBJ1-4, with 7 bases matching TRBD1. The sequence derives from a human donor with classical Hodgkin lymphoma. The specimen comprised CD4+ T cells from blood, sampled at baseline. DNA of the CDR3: TGCGCCAGCAGCTTGGCCCAGGGGGGTGAAAAACTGTTTTTT. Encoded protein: CASSLAQGGEKLFF.